The source of this T cell receptor (beta chain) is a study of blood T cell repertoires in COVID-19. Whole-study context: The samples span acute and convalescent COVID-19 from the United States, Italy and Spain.

Profiled with immunoSEQ multiplex PCR; TCRdb holds only in-frame clones, not every one. There are fewer than 25,000 clones in the sample; 86% occur only once, and 12% lies in the top ten. With 3 bases removed from V and 0 bases from J, the gap between germline ends came to 9 bases. The CDR3 is made up of 15 amino acids. In germline, CDR1 is SGHVS, CDR2 FNYEAQ. The chain carries TRBV7-6 and TRBJ1-3; D uncertain. This TCR derives from an elderly woman with active or convalescent COVID-19. The material sequenced was peripheral blood. This CDR3 reads CASSFSLNSGNTIYF. CDR3 DNA sequence: TGTGCCAGCAGCTTTTCACTTAACTCTGGAAACACCATATATTTT.